One sample yielded the 30 T cell receptor beta chains listed below, sequenced in a study of T-cell memory formation after mild COVID-19. TCRdb processed the 5' RACE reads anew with MiXCR; each CDR3 protein has one entry. The sample lists fewer than 650,000 distinct CDR3 sequences; about 20% were seen once. The sample consisted of PBMCs or a T cell subset sorted from them (not recorded which). These receptors were taken from an adult woman who had mild COVID-19 (a few samples of this study predate the infection). Cell type and time point are not known.

The chain employs TRBV7-9 and TRBJ2-1, with a weak D call TRBD1 (6 bases). The CDR3 loop spans 15 amino acids. Trimming took off 5 bases at V and 6 bases at J, with 17 bases between the two ends. CDR1 is SEHNR and CDR2 is FQNEAQ in the germline V gene (reference sequence). The CDR3 loop is CASSGRQEAGNEQFF. CDR3 in DNA: TGTGCCAGCAGCGGGCGACAGGAGGCCGGCAATGAGCAGTTCTTC.

The chain carries TRBV5-5 and TRBJ1-1; D gene uncertain. Per germline, CDR1 SGHKS and CDR2 YYEKEE (reference sequence). The V and J ends lost 6 bases and 1 base respectively, with 10 bases between them. There are 13 residues in the CDR3. CDR3 region: CASIYLENTEAFF. DNA for the CDR3: TGTGCCAGCATATATCTGGAGAACACTGAAGCTTTCTTT. Together with reference TRBV5-5 and TRBJ1-1, the CDR3 gives the full variable domain: DAGVTQSPTHLIKTRGQQVTLRCSPISGHKSVSWYQQVLGQGPQFIFQYYEKEERGRGNFPDRFSARQFPNYSSELNVNALLLGDSALYLCASIYLENTEAFFGQGTRLTVV.

The chain has TRBV15 and TRBJ2-1; 8 nucleotides match TRBD1. Germline CDR1 and CDR2: LNHNV and YYDKDF (reference sequence). The length of the CDR3 is 17 residues. Trimming at V came to 0 bases and at J to 8 bases, leaving 12 bases not matched to a gene. CDR3: CATSRDPRQGARYEQFF. DNA for the CDR3: TGTGCCACCAGCAGAGATCCAAGGCAGGGGGCAAGATATGAGCAGTTCTTC.

The chain combines TRBV20-1 with TRBJ2-2; TRBD2 agrees at 10 bases. With 2 bases clipped from V and 3 bases from J, the junction kept 3 bases outside the gene matches. Germline CDR1 DFQATT, CDR2 SNEGSKA (reference sequence). CDR3 length: 15 amino acids. CDR3 sequence: CSARSLAGDTGELFF. CDR3 nucleotides: TGCAGTGCTAGATCGCTAGCGGGAGACACCGGGGAGCTGTTTTTT.

The chain uses TRBV12-3 or TRBV12-4 and TRBJ2-5; the match to TRBD1 covers 7 bases. The length of the CDR3 is 15 residues. With V trimmed by 3 bases and J by 4 bases, 8 bases remained unmatched. Written as DNA, the CDR3 is TGTGCCAGCAGTTTCGCTGTTAGACAGGGAGAGACCCAGTACTTC. Its protein is CASSFAVRQGETQYF.

The rearrangement uses TRBV5-6 and TRBJ2-7; TRBD2 matches 8 bases. CDR1 is SGHDT and CDR2 is YYEEEE in the germline V gene. The trim removed 10 bases at V and 4 bases at J, leaving 22 bases unmatched. The CDR3 covers 17 residues. The CDR3 sequence: CASLGASSGSSLYEQYF. The CDR3 DNA follows: TGTGCCTCCCTTGGGGCCTCCAGCGGGAGTTCTCTATACGAGCAGTACTTC.

The table lists this clonotype with many counts. The CDR3 coding sequence is TGTGCCAGCAGCGACAGGGGACGGGACGAGCAGTACTTC. This encodes CASSDRGRDEQYF. The chain combines TRBV12-3 or TRBV12-4 with TRBJ2-7; 8 bases are a match to TRBD1. V shed 6 bases, J shed 5 bases, and the junction held 6 bases outside the gene matches. CDR3 length: 13 amino acids.

In this sample, this clonotype turned up a few times. V is TRBV3-1 and J is TRBJ2-5; D uncertain. The CDR3 consists of 13 residues. Trimming stripped 1 base from V and 8 bases from J, with 11 bases between. Germline-derived CDR1 and CDR2 are LGHDT and YNNKEL (reference sequence). CDR3 sequence reads: CASSQGLVGTQYF. The CDR3 DNA is TGTGCCAGCAGCCAAGGCTTAGTCGGAACCCAGTACTTC.

This rearrangement joins TRBV6-5 to TRBJ1-3; unclear D gene. The germline CDR1 and CDR2 sequences are MNHEY and SVGAGI. The CDR3 spans 12 residues. The CDR3 loop is CAVQSSGNTIYF. In DNA form, the CDR3 reads TGTGCGGTACAGAGCTCTGGAAACACCATATATTTT.

This chain uses TRBV12-3 or TRBV12-4 with TRBJ1-1, with D maybe TRBD1 (5 bases). V lost 4 bases and J 2 bases, leaving 11 bases between the germline ends. The CDR3 runs to 14 residues. The CDR3 spells CASSSLQVNTEAFF. The CDR3 nucleotides read TGTGCCAGCAGTTCCCTACAGGTTAACACTGAAGCTTTCTTT.

CDR3 DNA: TGTGCTAGTGGTTTGGGGGGGAACACTGAAGCTTTCTTT. Protein: CASGLGGNTEAFF. The V and J genes are TRBV12-5 and TRBJ1-1; unclear D gene. The germline gives CDR1 LGHNT, CDR2 FRNRAP. Trimming pared 1 base from V and 1 base from J, leaving 4 bases between. This CDR3 comprises 13 residues. Filled out from reference TRBV12-5 and TRBJ1-1, the complete variable domain reads DARVTQTPRHKVTEMGQEVTMRCQPILGHNTVFWYRQTMMQGLELLAYFRNRAPLDDSGMPKDRFSAEMPDATLATLKIQPSEPRDSAVYFCASGLGGNTEAFFGQGTRLTVV.

DNA of the CDR3: TGTGCCAGCAGCCAAACAGGAGCGGGAACCGGGGAGCTGTTTTTT. It translates to CASSQTGAGTGELFF. The chain uses TRBV7-9 and TRBJ2-2, with 7 bases lining up with TRBD2. The CDR3 is 15 residues long. From germline, CDR1 is SEHNR and CDR2 FQNEAQ (reference sequence). V lost 5 bases to trimming and J lost 5 bases; unmatched junction nucleotides: 8.

V and J are TRBV2 and TRBJ2-2, with D unresolved. The CDR3 has 16 residues. CDR1 SNHLY and CDR2 FYNNEI come from the germline V gene. V was trimmed by 1 base and J by 1 base, leaving 10 bases between them. The CDR3 DNA is TGTGCCAGCAGTGAAGTTAAGGTTATGAACACCGGGGAGCTGTTTTTT. Amino acids: CASSEVKVMNTGELFF.

This clonotype appeared a few times. The chain couples TRBV12-3 or TRBV12-4 to TRBJ2-2; D gene uncertain. The CDR3 contains 16 residues. V was trimmed by 8 bases and J by 0 bases, leaving 16 bases between them. This chain's CDR3 is CASSEQARSNTGELFF. CDR3 DNA: TGTGCCAGCTCGGAGCAGGCCAGGTCGAACACCGGGGAGCTGTTTTTT.

The sample holds a few counts of this clonotype. This sequence joins TRBV29-1 and TRBJ1-2; D is unclear. Germline lookup yields CDR1 SQVTM and CDR2 ANQGSEA. The CDR3 is made up of 11 amino acids. V was cut by 7 bases and J by 8 bases, with 14 bases left in between. The CDR3 loop is CSAEKGGGYTF. The DNA for the CDR3 is TGCAGCGCAGAAAAAGGCGGGGGCTACACCTTC.

This clonotype was detected once. The chain carries TRBV19 and TRBJ1-5; D unresolved. CDR1 LNHDA and CDR2 SQIVND come from the germline V gene (reference sequence). V lost 2 bases, J lost 1 base, and 9 bases lay in between. This CDR3 region has 15 residues. CDR3 nucleotides: TGTGCCAGTAGTATAAGACGGGGAAGCAATCAGCCCCAGCATTTT. Translation gives CASSIRRGSNQPQHF.

The chain employs TRBV12-3 or TRBV12-4 and TRBJ2-5; TRBD2 aligns across 7 bases. This CDR3 has 14 residues. Trimming removed 3 bases from V and 4 bases from J; junction bases left unmatched: 5. Written as DNA, the CDR3 is TGTGCCAGCAGTTTCGTAGGGGAGGGAGAGACCCAGTACTTC. As protein: CASSFVGEGETQYF.

This clonotype was detected a few times. This CDR3 is CASSYFGTGGETQYF. The CDR3 bases are TGTGCCAGCAGTTACTTCGGGACAGGGGGAGAGACCCAGTACTTC. V usage is TRBV6-5 and J usage is TRBJ2-5, with 11 nucleotides matching TRBD1. The V gene's germline CDR1 is MNHEY and CDR2 SVGAGI. J gave up 4 bases and V 1 base, and 2 bases lay outside the gene matches. The CDR3 extends over 15 amino acids.

This chain connects TRBV12-3 or TRBV12-4 to TRBJ2-1, with TRBD2 matching 9 bases. V trimming: 3 bases; J trimming: 7 bases; junction bases outside the gene matches: 10. CDR3 length: 16 amino acids. CDR3: CASSLAGGSEGNEQFF. For the CDR3, the DNA is TGTGCCAGCAGTTTGGCGGGAGGGTCGGAAGGGAATGAGCAGTTCTTC.

A few counts support this clonotype. The J gene is TRBJ2-3, the V gene TRBV3-1; a possible D gene is TRBD2 (5 bases). V dropped 0 bases and J dropped 1 base, with 14 bases sitting between them. The CDR3 extends over 17 amino acids. In germline, CDR1 is LGHDT, CDR2 YNNKEL (reference sequence). The CDR3 region has the DNA TGTGCCAGCAGCCAAGATGGGTGGGAGCACCGCACAGATACGCAGTATTTT. It specifies CASSQDGWEHRTDTQYF.

This clonotype was detected a few times. This CDR3 is CSAEREEDTQYF. The CDR3 region has the DNA TGCAGCGCCGAGCGGGAGGAAGATACGCAGTATTTT. V is TRBV29-1 and J is TRBJ2-3; 9 nucleotides align to TRBD2. The junction had 4 bases not matched to a gene; V was cut back by 7 bases and J by 5 bases. CDR3 length: 12 amino acids. Per germline, CDR1 SQVTM and CDR2 ANQGSEA.

The chain links TRBV24-1 to TRBJ2-1, with D hard to call. Germline V lookup: CDR1 KGHDR, CDR2 SFDVKD. The V end was cut by 4 bases, the J end by 5 bases, with 8 bases between. The CDR3 loop spans 13 amino acids. The CDR3 region is CATSETANNEQFF. The CDR3 region has the DNA TGTGCCACCAGTGAAACAGCGAACAATGAGCAGTTCTTC.

This clonotype was recorded a few times. The chain is built from TRBV7-6 and TRBJ1-4; a weak D match, TRBD1 (6 bases). The CDR3 extends over 19 amino acids. Trimming shortened V by 5 bases and J by 6 bases, and 28 bases separated the two germline ends. Germline V gives CDR1 SGHVS, CDR2 FNYEAQ. CDR3 sequence (DNA): TGTGCCAGCAGCCCAGTGGGGAGGGTTTATGGACAGTCCGATGAAAAACTGTTTTTT. Protein sequence: CASSPVGRVYGQSDEKLFF.

The chain links TRBV2 to TRBJ2-7; D not resolved. The germline CDR1 and CDR2 sequences are SNHLY and FYNNEI. The CDR3 extends over 12 amino acids. Trimming stripped 6 bases from V and 7 bases from J, with 13 bases between. In DNA, the CDR3 is TGTGCCAGCAGACAGCCCCCTAGTGAGCAGTACTTC. Its translation is CASRQPPSEQYF.

This clonotype was counted a few times. This chain joins TRBV30 and TRBJ1-5; the D is unclear. The CDR3 runs to 13 residues. Germline V lookup: CDR1 GTSNPN, CDR2 SVGIG (reference sequence). V lost 2 bases to trimming and J lost 2 bases, with 7 bases between them. The CDR3 DNA reads as TGTGCCTGGAGTTGGGGTGGCAATCAGCCCCAGCATTTT. Translation gives CAWSWGGNQPQHF.

A few counts support this clonotype. This chain connects TRBV4-1 to TRBJ2-1; the match to TRBD2 covers 11 bases. CDR1 MGHRA and CDR2 YSYEKL come from the germline V gene. The CDR3 spans 17 residues. J was trimmed by 4 bases and V by 1 base; bases with no gene match: 6. DNA for the CDR3: TGCGCCAGCAGCCAAGGCGCTGGGACTAGCGGATACAATGAGCAGTTCTTC. This gives the protein CASSQGAGTSGYNEQFF.

In this sample, this clonotype turned up a few times. CDR3 DNA sequence: TGTGCCAGCACCTTCGGGACTAGCGGGGGAGATGAGCAGTTCTTC. Its translation is CASTFGTSGGDEQFF. This chain joins TRBV7-9 and TRBJ2-1; the match to TRBD2 covers 14 bases. Looked up from germline, CDR1 is SEHNR and CDR2 is FQNEAQ (reference sequence). This CDR3 has 15 residues. The J segment lost 8 bases and the V segment lost 7 bases, leaving 7 bases of the junction unmatched.

The chain links TRBV12-3 or TRBV12-4 to TRBJ1-2; TRBD1 aligns across 7 bases. V trimming: 1 base; J trimming: 3 bases; junction bases outside the gene matches: 5. This CDR3 is built from 15 residues. CDR3 sequence (DNA): TGTGCCAGCAGTTTAGGACAGGGTGGCGACTATGGCTACACCTTC. It yields the protein CASSLGQGGDYGYTF.

The V and J genes are TRBV24-1 and TRBJ1-1; TRBD1 is a possible D gene (5 bases). Germline CDR1 is KGHDR and CDR2 is SFDVKD. The V end lost 4 bases, the J end lost 11 bases, and 22 bases lay between the germline ends. This CDR3 contains 15 residues. The CDR3 DNA is TGTGCCACCAGTGACGGACGGGGGACCCCATGGGGGGCTTTCTTT. Protein: CATSDGRGTPWGAFF.

This clonotype was seen a handful of times. The chain joins TRBV6-2 or TRBV6-3 to TRBJ2-7; 7 bases are shared with TRBD1. The V gene's germline CDR1 is MNHEY and CDR2 SVGEGT. The CDR3 loop spans 14 amino acids. J was trimmed by 3 bases and V by 7 bases; bases with no gene match: 9. Written as DNA, the CDR3 is TGTGCCAGCACCTCACAGGGGTCCCTCTACGAGCAGTACTTC. Amino acids: CASTSQGSLYEQYF.